Described below is a single TCR beta chain sequence and its context. Its antigen remains unidentified. The sample originates from a study of T cell responses to AZD1222 COVID-19 vaccine. Study-wide results and limits: Epitopes outside B.1.351 and B.1.1.7 mutated regions reportedly drew nearly half of spike TCRs. Rises in breadth and depth of Spike-specific TCRs came after two AZD1222 doses. Seropositive at baseline were only six AZD1222 recipients. The donor group comprised mostly white British people and more females; the analysis possibly underestimated clonal diversity.

Germline-derived CDR1 and CDR2 are MNHEY and SVGEGT. The V end was cut by 5 bases, the J end by 0 bases, with 11 bases between. The CDR3 consists of 15 residues. Generated by immunoSEQ multiplex PCR, the TCRdb table keeps only in-frame clones and is missing some. The data contain 160,000 or so clones, 80% to 90% of them singletons. The chain couples TRBV6-2 or TRBV6-3 to TRBJ1-3, with no clear D. The starting material was peripheral blood, obtained 28 days after the second dose of the MenACWY control vaccine. The TCR was taken from an adult who received the MenACWY meningococcal vaccine as a control. As DNA, the CDR3 is TGTGCCAGCAGTCGATCACGGAACTCTGGAAACACCATATATTTT. Protein product: CASSRSRNSGNTIYF.